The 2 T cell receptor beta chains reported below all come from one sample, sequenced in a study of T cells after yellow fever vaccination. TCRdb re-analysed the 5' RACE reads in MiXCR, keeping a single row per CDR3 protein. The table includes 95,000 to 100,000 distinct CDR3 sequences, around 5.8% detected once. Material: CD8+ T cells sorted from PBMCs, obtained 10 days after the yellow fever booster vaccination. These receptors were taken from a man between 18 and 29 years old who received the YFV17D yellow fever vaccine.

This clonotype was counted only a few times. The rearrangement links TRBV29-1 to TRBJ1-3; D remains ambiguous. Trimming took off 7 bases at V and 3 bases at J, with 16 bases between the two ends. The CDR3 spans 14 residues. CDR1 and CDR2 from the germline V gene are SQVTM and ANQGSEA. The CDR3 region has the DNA TGCAGCGGTGGGTGGGGTACCGATGGAAACACCATATATTTT. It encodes CSGGWGTDGNTIYF.

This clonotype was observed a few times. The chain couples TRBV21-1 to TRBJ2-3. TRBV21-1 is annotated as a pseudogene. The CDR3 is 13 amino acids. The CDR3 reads CASSKSWTDTQYF. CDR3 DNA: TGTGCCAGCAGCAAAAGCTGGACAGATACGCAGTATTTT.